This paragraph reports one T cell receptor (beta chain). The antigen remains unidentified. Other DNA sequences in the sample encode the same CDR3. Assay: immunoSEQ multiplex PCR; the TCRdb copy retains only in-frame clones and omits some. Among 80,000 to 100,000 clones listed, around nine tenths were seen once. These data originate in a study of graft-versus-host responses after intestinal transplantation. Study overall: Every recipient underwent anti-thymocyte globulin induction, then tacrolimus and steroids for about three years.

The CDR3 runs to 11 residues. Trimming pared 3 bases from V and 3 bases from J, leaving 3 bases between. Germline CDR1 SGHTA, CDR2 FQGNSA. Study-wide results and caveats: Ileal or blood samples showed some GvH clones first, and such clones were also found in recipient marrow. An association linked early post-transplant HvG declines with peak circulating GvH clone levels. Clonal ratios of graft-versus-host to host-versus-graft in allografts were high for patients exhibiting graft-donor T cell macrochimerism.

This TCR derives from a human donor who received an intestinal transplant. The rearrangement uses TRBV7-2 and TRBJ2-7; D unresolved. The specimen was unstimulated CD4+ T cells sorted from spleen or lymph node cells, collected before intestinal transplant. The chain's CDR3 is CASSLYYEQYF. CDR3 in DNA: TGTGCCAGCAGCTTGTACTACGAGCAGTACTTC.